A single sample gave rise to the 29 T cell receptor beta chains below, sequenced in a study of blood T cell repertoires in COVID-19. Only in-frame clones appear in the TCRdb table, and some are missing; sequencing was by immunoSEQ multiplex PCR. Of 130,000 or so clones detected, roughly 80% appear once; the ten largest clones hold around 2.4%. The sample was PBMCs or T cells enriched from blood (not recorded which). The receptors were gathered from a man aged 35-49 years with acute COVID-19.

This clone was observed a few times. This chain connects TRBV7-9 to TRBJ2-7; a weak D match, TRBD2 (6 bases). V lost 4 bases and J lost 7, with 11 bases in between. The CDR3 totals 12 residues. Germline-derived CDR1 and CDR2 are SEHNR and FQNEAQ (reference sequence). This chain's CDR3 is CASSSAGGEQYF. CDR3 DNA: TGTGCCAGCAGCTCTGCAGGAGGGGAGCAGTACTTC.

The chain carries TRBV19 and TRBJ1-5; D remains unclear. This CDR3 spans 17 amino acids. V was cut by 0 bases and J by 0 bases, with 12 bases left in between. Germline V CDR1 and CDR2: LNHDA, SQIVND (reference sequence). CDR3 loop: CASSIDRGLGSNQPQHF. The CDR3 nucleotides are TGTGCCAGTAGTATAGATCGGGGATTGGGTAGCAATCAGCCCCAGCATTTT.

In its sample, this clone was seen once. The chain carries TRBV25-1 and TRBJ1-4; 9 nucleotides agree with TRBD1. Looked up from germline, CDR1 is MGHDK and CDR2 is SYGVNS. The CDR3 consists of 15 residues. With V trimmed by 3 bases and J by 8 bases, 7 bases remained unmatched. CDR3 residues: CASSDSGTGREKLFF. The CDR3, as DNA: TGTGCCAGCAGTGACTCCGGGACAGGGAGGGAAAAACTGTTTTTT. Full variable domain (remainder filled in from reference TRBV25-1 and TRBJ1-4): EADIYQTPRYLVIGTGKKITLECSQTMGHDKMYWYQQDPGMELHLIHYSYGVNSTEKGDLSSESTVSRIRTEHFPLTLESARPSHTSQYLCASSDSGTGREKLFFGSGTQLSVL.

The chain is built from TRBV2 and TRBJ1-1; 8 bases match TRBD1. Germline V gives CDR1 SNHLY, CDR2 FYNNEI. V shed 5 bases and J 0 bases; nucleotides not matched to a gene: 2. The CDR3 length is 14 residues. CDR3 region: CASSLTGVNTEAFF. As DNA, the CDR3 is TGTGCCAGCAGTTTGACAGGGGTGAACACTGAAGCTTTCTTT.

The chain recombines TRBV3-1 (or the pseudogene TRBV3-2) with TRBJ1-5, with D perhaps matching TRBD1 (5 bases). The CDR3 consists of 15 residues. Trimming left V 5 bases short and J 1 base short, with 12 bases between. Germline-derived CDR1 and CDR2 are LGHDT and YNNKEL (reference sequence). The CDR3 loop reads CASSRGLLSNQPQHF. The CDR3 bases are TGTGCCAGCAGCAGGGGACTGTTAAGCAATCAGCCCCAGCATTTT.

The V call is TRBV28, the J call TRBJ2-1; 11 bases fit TRBD2. Germline values: CDR1 MDHEN, CDR2 SYDVKM. The CDR3 runs 17 residues. The J segment lost 0 bases and the V segment lost 3 bases, leaving 4 bases of the junction unmatched. The CDR3 DNA follows: TGTGCCAGCAGTTTGTTGGGACTAGCGGTCTCCTACAATGAGCAGTTCTTC. It yields the protein CASSLLGLAVSYNEQFF.

As regards this clone: One end of the junction does not line up with germline, which may come from a read error. V usage is TRBV19 and J usage is TRBJ2-2, with a tentative D call TRBD2 (7 bases). This CDR3 has 13 amino acids. CDR1 is LNHDA, CDR2 SQIVND, per germline (reference sequence). CDR3 amino acids: CEKGGPNTGELFF. The CDR3 DNA follows: TGCGAAAAGGGGGGGCCGAACACCGGGGAGCTGTTTTTT.

The chain uses TRBV28 and TRBJ2-7; 7 bases match TRBD1. This CDR3 comprises 15 residues. With 7 bases clipped from V and 2 bases from J, the junction kept 11 bases outside the gene matches. Germline CDR1 is MDHEN and CDR2 is SYDVKM. CDR3 nucleotides: TGTGCCAGCATACCAGGCAGGGGGTCACCCTACGAGCAGTACTTC. Translated: CASIPGRGSPYEQYF.

J is TRBJ2-1 and V is TRBV7-3, with D unresolved. Deletions cut 3 bases from V and 5 bases from J, with 8 bases between. CDR1 is SGHTA, CDR2 FQGTGA, per germline. The CDR3 is 13 residues long. DNA for the CDR3: TGTGCCAGCAGCTTTAAAGGAGACAATGAGCAGTTCTTC. This translates into CASSFKGDNEQFF. The full variable domain, its missing parts supplied by reference TRBV7-3 and TRBJ2-1, is GAGVSQTPSNKVTEKGKYVELRCDPISGHTALYWYRQSLGQGPEFLIYFQGTGAADDSGLPNDRFFAVRPEGSVSTLKIQRTERGDSAVYLCASSFKGDNEQFFGPGTRLTVL.

This chain links TRBV7-8 with TRBJ2-2, with TRBD1 matching 7 bases. The V segment lost 9 bases and the J segment 3 bases; nucleotides outside the gene matches: 10. CDR3 length: 15 residues. Germline lookup yields CDR1 SGHVS and CDR2 FQNEAQ. The CDR3 region is CASQTGTAHTGELFF. The CDR3, as DNA: TGTGCCAGTCAAACCGGGACAGCTCACACCGGGGAGCTGTTTTTT.

With regard to this clone: Other DNA variants within this sample encode the same CDR3. This chain links TRBV2 with TRBJ2-7; TRBD1 matches at 9 bases. Germline V gene data show CDR1 as SNHLY and CDR2 as FYNNEI. This CDR3 is built from 14 residues. V was clipped by 4 bases and J by 1 base; unmatched bases: 2. CDR3 amino acids: CASSGGTGSYEQYF. The CDR3 DNA follows: TGTGCCAGCAGTGGTGGGACAGGGTCCTACGAGCAGTACTTC.

The rearrangement joins TRBV24-1 to TRBJ1-3; a possible D gene is TRBD1 (6 bases). V was pared by 3 bases and J by 0 bases, with 20 bases between. Germline CDR1 reads KGHDR; CDR2 reads SFDVKD. CDR3 length equals 19 residues. CDR3 bases: TGTGCCACCAGTGATCCGCCCTCGGGACACACGAGCTCTGGAAACACCATATATTTT. It specifies CATSDPPSGHTSSGNTIYF.

The J gene is TRBJ2-3, the V gene TRBV6-5, with 9 bases identical to TRBD2. Per the germline V gene, CDR1 is MNHEY and CDR2 is SVGAGI. With 2 bases clipped from V and 11 bases from J, the junction kept 8 bases outside the gene matches. This CDR3 has 14 residues. CDR3 bases: TGTGCCAGCAGTTACGGATCTAGCGGGGACGAGCAGTATTTT. Translated: CASSYGSSGDEQYF.

The chain couples TRBV30 to TRBJ1-1; 7 bases align to TRBD1. The germline V gene encodes CDR1 GTSNPN and CDR2 SVGIG (reference sequence). The CDR3 extends over 15 amino acids. The junction had 9 bases not matched to a gene; V was cut back by 1 base and J by 4 bases. CDR3 in amino acids: CAWSGPISGGTEAFF. CDR3 nucleotides: TGTGCCTGGAGTGGCCCTATCTCAGGGGGCACTGAAGCTTTCTTT.

The gene calls are TRBV6-1 and TRBJ1-4; D ambiguous. This CDR3 region has 16 residues. CDR1 and CDR2 (germline): MNHNS, SASEGT. V gave up 1 base and J gave up 1 base, with 10 bases separating them. For the CDR3, the DNA is TGTGCCAGCAGTGAAGGATGGGCTGGAACTAATGAAAAACTGTTTTTT. Protein: CASSEGWAGTNEKLFF.

The genes are TRBV5-1 and TRBJ1-1, with D possibly being TRBD1 (5 bases). The CDR3 has 14 amino acids. Trimming removed 7 bases from V and 5 bases from J, with 18 bases in between. Germline V lookup: CDR1 SGHRS, CDR2 YFSETQ. In DNA, the CDR3 is TGCGCCAGCGGAAGTTCGGGGGGGTTAACTGAAGCTTTCTTT. Protein: CASGSSGGLTEAFF. Full variable domain (outside the CDR3, taken from reference TRBV5-1 and TRBJ1-1): KAGVTQTPRYLIKTRGQQVTLSCSPISGHRSVSWYQQTPGQGLQFLFEYFSETQRNKGNFPGRFSGRQFSNSRSEMNVSTLELGDSALYLCASGSSGGLTEAFFGQGTRLTVV.

In its sample, this clone was seen once. This sequence joins TRBV18 and TRBJ2-3; TRBD2 matches at 10 bases. In germline, CDR1 is KGHSH, CDR2 LQKENI. The CDR3 length is 13 residues. J was trimmed by 6 bases and V by 4 bases; bases with no gene match: 1. The CDR3 DNA reads TGTGCCAGCTCACTAGCGGGAGGTGATACGCAGTATTTT. Protein: CASSLAGGDTQYF. The complete variable domain, with remaining parts taken from reference TRBV18 and TRBJ2-3, reads NAGVMQNPRHLVRRRGQEARLRCSPMKGHSHVYWYRQLPEEGLKFMVYLQKENIIDESGMPKERFSAEFPKEGPSILRIQQVVRGDSAAYFCASSLAGGDTQYFGPGTRLTVL.

V gene TRBV10-3 combines with J gene TRBJ2-7, with 11 bases fitting TRBD2. The CDR3 is 13 residues long. The trim removed 10 bases at V and 4 bases at J, leaving 6 bases unmatched. From germline, CDR1 is ENHRY and CDR2 SYGVKD. The CDR3 reads CATTSGSKYEQYF. The CDR3 DNA follows: TGTGCCACTACTAGCGGGAGTAAGTACGAGCAGTACTTC.

The chain is built from TRBV11-1 and TRBJ2-3, with 8 bases aligning to TRBD1. The CDR3 consists of 16 residues. CDR1 is SGHAT, CDR2 FQDESV, per germline (reference sequence). With 8 bases clipped from V and 7 bases from J, the junction kept 17 bases outside the gene matches. The CDR3 sequence is CASGIRGTGLTNTQYF. The DNA for the CDR3 is TGTGCCAGCGGAATTCGAGGGACAGGCCTAACAAATACGCAGTATTTT.

A remark on this clone: Other DNA sequences in the sample encode the same CDR3. This rearrangement joins TRBV6-1 to TRBJ2-7, with D possibly matching TRBD1 (5 bases). The germline CDR1 and CDR2 sequences are MNHNS and SASEGT. The CDR3 runs 14 residues. Trimming took off 3 bases at V and 1 base at J, with 10 bases between the two ends. CDR3 protein: CASSDRQGSYEQYF. Written as DNA, the CDR3 is TGTGCCAGCAGTGATCGGCAGGGATCCTACGAGCAGTACTTC.

The CDR3 here is CASSQALAGGQITGELFF. The DNA of the CDR3 is TGTGCCAGCAGCCAGGCCCTAGCGGGGGGGCAGATCACCGGGGAGCTGTTTTTT. The V call is TRBV7-2, the J call TRBJ2-2; 12 bases align to TRBD2. Germline V gene data show CDR1 as SGHTA and CDR2 as FQGNSA. This CDR3 has 18 residues. The J segment lost 4 bases and the V segment lost 5 bases, leaving 11 bases of the junction unmatched.

The chain combines TRBV10-3 with TRBJ1-5; D is ambiguous. Germline-derived CDR1 and CDR2 are ENHRY and SYGVKD. CDR3 length equals 11 residues. V was shortened by 9 bases and J by 7 bases, with 10 bases between the two germline ends. The DNA of the CDR3 is TGTGCCATAGGGCGGGAGCAGCCCCAGCATTTT. Encoded protein: CAIGREQPQHF.

The rearrangement joins TRBV6-2 or TRBV6-3 to TRBJ2-3; 8 positions agree with TRBD1. The germline CDR1 and CDR2 sequences are MNHEY and SVGEGT. V dropped 1 base and J dropped 1; count of bases not matched to a gene: 4. CDR3 size: 16 residues. The CDR3 is CASSYWTGSRTDTQYF. DNA of the CDR3: TGTGCCAGCAGTTACTGGACAGGGTCCCGCACAGATACGCAGTATTTT.

The gene calls are TRBV27 and TRBJ1-5; TRBD1 agrees at 7 bases. Unmatched junction bases numbered 15, after V lost 6 bases and J lost 4 bases. Germline CDR1 MNHEY, CDR2 SMNVEV (reference sequence). The CDR3 runs to 17 residues. The CDR3 sequence: CASSQGIRGGANQPQHF. The CDR3 DNA is TGTGCCAGCAGCCAAGGGATAAGAGGGGGCGCGAATCAGCCCCAGCATTTT.

The chain couples TRBV6-4 to TRBJ1-5; D is possibly TRBD1 (6 bases). The V and J ends lost 4 bases and 4 bases respectively, with 11 bases between them. The CDR3 extends over 14 amino acids. From germline, CDR1 is MRHNA and CDR2 SNTAGT. CDR3 bases: TGTGCCAGCAGTGTCTCAGGGGATAATCAGCCCCAGCATTTT. It codes for CASSVSGDNQPQHF.

V usage is TRBV11-2 and J usage is TRBJ2-3; maybe TRBD1 (5 bases). Germline V gene lookup returns CDR1 SGHAT and CDR2 FQNNGV. Between the trimmed V and J ends, which lost 5 bases and 5 bases, there was a span of 8 bases. The CDR3 is 12 residues long. The CDR3: CASSERGDTQYF. The CDR3 DNA follows: TGTGCCAGCAGCGAAAGGGGAGATACGCAGTATTTT.

The V and J genes are TRBV6-1 and TRBJ2-1, with 16 positions matching TRBD2. V was pared by 0 bases and J by 6 bases, with 14 bases of the junction left unmatched. The germline CDR1 and CDR2 sequences are MNHNS and SASEGT. This CDR3 spans 21 amino acids. The CDR3 sequence is CASSEAPDFTGTSGRGNEQFF. Here the CDR3 DNA reads TGTGCCAGCAGTGAAGCCCCCGACTTCACCGGGACTAGCGGGAGGGGCAATGAGCAGTTCTTC.

V and J are TRBV10-3 and TRBJ1-1; weak D call: TRBD1 (5 bases). Germline V gene data show CDR1 as ENHRY and CDR2 as SYGVKD. Trimming stripped 3 bases from V and 1 base from J, with 12 bases between. The CDR3 consists of 15 residues. The CDR3 DNA follows: TGTGCCATCAGTGACAGGGAAAAGACGAACACTGAAGCTTTCTTT. This encodes CAISDREKTNTEAFF.

About this clone: Because the CDR3's place on the DNA is in doubt, the DNA is left out and the CDR3 is given as listed by TCRdb. The gene calls are TRBV19 and TRBJ2-1; the D call of TRBD2 is as the table states it, not checked on the DNA. The CDR3 spans 14 amino acids, including both terminal residues. Germline V lookup: CDR1 LNHDA, CDR2 SQIVND (reference sequence). The CDR3 reads CASTSGGAVHEQFF.